This T cell receptor (beta chain) emerged from a study of CD8 T cells in Susac syndrome. After extraction with the RNeasy kit, roughly 0.45 to 1 ug of the RNA was reverse transcribed using random hexamers. Amplification of TCR beta CDR3 by immunoSEQ multiplex PCR spanned 54 Vbeta and 13 Jbeta. Via MiXCR, TCRdb re-called the immunoSEQ multiplex PCR reads, giving one row per CDR3 protein. The profile shows 120,000 to 150,000 distinct CDR3 sequences, approximately 96% of them singletons. Germline CDR1 reads MNHNS; CDR2 reads SASEGT. J was trimmed by 5 bases and V by 6 bases; bases with no gene match: 10. The CDR3 covers 14 residues.

This TCR came from a human donor with multiple sclerosis. This chain links TRBV6-1 with TRBJ2-7; 7 bases match TRBD1. The sequenced sample was CD4+ T cells from PBMCs. The CDR3 nucleotides are TGTGCCAGCAGCGGACAGGTCGAACGAGACGAGCAGTACTTC. It is translated as CASSGQVERDEQYF.